The 26 T cell receptor beta chains reported below all come from one sample, sequenced in a study of CD8 T cells in Susac syndrome. RNA totalling roughly 0.45 to 1 ug underwent reverse transcription with random hexamers. TCRdb re-analysed the immunoSEQ multiplex PCR reads in MiXCR, keeping a single row per CDR3 protein. The table has about 200,000 distinct CDR3 sequences, roughly nine tenths seen once; the top ten hold less than 0.15%. Input material: CD8+ T cells from PBMCs. The receptors come from a human donor with multiple sclerosis.

The chain joins TRBV4-1 to TRBJ2-7; the D is unclear. Germline loops: CDR1 MGHRA, CDR2 YSYEKL. V shed 3 bases and J shed 5 bases, with 14 bases lying between them. The CDR3 consists of 14 residues. The CDR3 spells CASSHTGRYNEQYF. The CDR3 nucleotides are TGCGCCAGCAGCCACACCGGGCGCTACAACGAGCAGTACTTC.

This chain uses TRBV7-9 with TRBJ2-3; TRBD2 matches at 11 bases. V shed 4 bases and J 4 bases; nucleotides not matched to a gene: 16. Germline values: CDR1 SEHNR, CDR2 FQNEAQ (reference sequence). The CDR3 length is 19 residues. CDR3 nucleotides: TGTGCCAGCAGCTCCGCCGCCGCACTAGCGGGAGATATCTCAGATACGCAGTATTTT. Amino acid sequence: CASSSAAALAGDISDTQYF. Variable domain in full (rest from reference TRBV7-9 and TRBJ2-3): DTGVSQNPRHKITKRGQNVTFRCDPISEHNRLYWYRQTLGQGPEFLTYFQNEAQLEKSRLLSDRFSAERPKGSFSTLEIQRTEQGDSAMYLCASSSAAALAGDISDTQYFGPGTRLTVL.

The chain joins TRBV12-3 or TRBV12-4 to TRBJ2-1; no firm D call. V dropped 1 base and J dropped 4 bases, with 8 bases sitting between them. The CDR3 spans 14 residues. CDR3 sequence reads: CASSLVSTYNEQFF. The CDR3, as DNA: TGTGCCAGCAGTTTAGTTAGCACGTACAATGAGCAGTTCTTC.

The chain is built from TRBV7-9 and TRBJ2-5; D remains unclear. Between the trimmed V and J ends, which lost 4 bases and 5 bases, there was a span of 8 bases. Germline CDR1 reads SEHNR; CDR2 reads FQNEAQ (reference sequence). There are 12 residues in the CDR3. This CDR3 reads CASSWGSETQYF. CDR3 bases: TGTGCCAGCAGCTGGGGTTCGGAGACCCAGTACTTC.

The CDR3 DNA reads TGTGCCACCACGCGAGCGGGAAGCACAGATACGCAGTATTTT. Translation gives CATTRAGSTDTQYF. The gene calls are TRBV15 and TRBJ2-3, with 7 nucleotides matching TRBD2. This CDR3 spans 14 amino acids. V trimming: 7 bases; J trimming: 0 bases; junction bases outside the gene matches: 4. The germline gives CDR1 LNHNV, CDR2 YYDKDF (reference sequence).

The CDR3 nucleotides read TGTGCCAGCAGTAGGGACAGGGACATATCTGAAGCTTTCTTT. Translating it yields CASSRDRDISEAFF. This sequence joins TRBV12-3 or TRBV12-4 and TRBJ1-1; TRBD1 matches 9 bases. The length of the CDR3 is 14 residues. V was pared by 5 bases and J by 6 bases, with 7 bases of the junction left unmatched.

This chain connects TRBV7-3 to TRBJ1-1; tentative D call: TRBD1 (5 bases). Trimming shortened V by 2 bases and J by 2 bases, and 9 bases separated the two germline ends. Germline lookup yields CDR1 SGHTA and CDR2 FQGTGA. This CDR3 contains 14 residues. The DNA of the CDR3 is TGTGCCAGCAGCTTAGGACAACCAAACACTGAAGCTTTCTTT. It is translated as CASSLGQPNTEAFF.

The rearrangement joins TRBV7-9 to TRBJ2-2; D is unresolved. The germline V and J ends were trimmed by 4 bases and 6 bases, with 15 bases remaining between them. The CDR3 contains 15 residues. Per the germline V gene, CDR1 is SEHNR and CDR2 is FQNEAQ (reference sequence). The CDR3 reads CASSSSGRAAGELFF. CDR3 DNA sequence: TGTGCCAGCAGCTCTTCTGGTAGGGCGGCCGGGGAGCTGTTTTTT.

V gene TRBV13 combines with J gene TRBJ2-3, with 9 positions matching TRBD2. Germline V gives CDR1 PRHDT, CDR2 FYEKMQ (reference sequence). The CDR3 has 17 amino acids. Unmatched junction bases numbered 11, after V lost 5 bases and J lost 2 bases. CDR3 nucleotides: TGTGCCAGCAGCGCGGTAGCGGGGGCATCACCCACAGATACGCAGTATTTT. Its translation: CASSAVAGASPTDTQYF. Full variable domain (remainder filled in from reference TRBV13 and TRBJ2-3): AAGVIQSPRHLIKEKRETATLKCYPIPRHDTVYWYQQGPGQDPQFLISFYEKMQSDKGSIPDRFSAQQFSDYHSELNMSSLELGDSALYFCASSAVAGASPTDTQYFGPGTRLTVL.

This chain joins TRBV12-3 or TRBV12-4 and TRBJ2-7; perhaps D is TRBD1 or TRBD2 (8 bases each). V was shortened by 4 bases and J by 2 bases, with 24 bases between the two germline ends. The CDR3 is made up of 18 amino acids. CDR3 protein: CASSSAGDRPFSAYEQYF. CDR3 bases: TGTGCCAGCAGTTCAGCGGGGGACAGGCCTTTTTCAGCCTACGAGCAGTACTTC.

The CDR3 DNA sequence: TGTGCCCAACGCGGGACAGCTTACGAGCAGTACTTC. Amino acids: CAQRGTAYEQYF. The chain joins TRBV30 to TRBJ2-7; tentatively, D is TRBD1 (7 bases). The V end was cut by 8 bases, the J end by 4 bases, with 15 bases between. The germline V gene has CDR1 GTSNPN and CDR2 SVGIG (reference sequence). The CDR3 sequence is 12 residues long.

This chain connects TRBV19 to TRBJ2-3, with TRBD2 as a possible D gene (7 bases). V shed 8 bases and J shed 4 bases, with 19 bases lying between them. The CDR3 sequence is 15 residues long. The germline gives CDR1 LNHDA, CDR2 SQIVND (reference sequence). CDR3 nucleotide sequence: TGTGCCAGTTCGGAGTTGCGGGGGCCGGCAGATACGCAGTATTTT. Protein sequence: CASSELRGPADTQYF.

This chain uses TRBV11-2 with TRBJ1-4; D ambiguous. Germline-derived CDR1 and CDR2 are SGHAT and FQNNGV. The CDR3 runs 14 residues. Trimming stripped 0 bases from V and 3 bases from J, with 5 bases between. The CDR3 region is CASSLDSSNEKLFF. Written as DNA, the CDR3 is TGTGCCAGCAGCTTAGACAGTTCTAATGAAAAACTGTTTTTT. Looking up the rest from reference TRBV11-2 and TRBJ1-4 gives the full variable domain: EAGVAQSPRYKIIEKRQSVAFWCNPISGHATLYWYQQILGQGPKLLIQFQNNGVVDDSQLPKDRFSAERLKGVDSTLKIQPAKLEDSAVYLCASSLDSSNEKLFFGSGTQLSVL.

This chain connects TRBV13 to TRBJ1-2; D possibly corresponds to TRBD1 (6 bases). CDR3 length equals 13 residues. With 0 bases removed from V and 6 bases from J, the gap between germline ends came to 8 bases. From germline, CDR1 is PRHDT and CDR2 FYEKMQ (reference sequence). The DNA for the CDR3 is TGTGCCAGCAGCTTAGGCAGGGGCCATGGCTACACCTTC. This sequence encodes CASSLGRGHGYTF.

The rearrangement links TRBV24-1 to TRBJ2-1, with no clear D. Germline-derived CDR1 and CDR2 are KGHDR and SFDVKD. CDR3 size: 15 residues. V was shortened by 1 base and J by 9 bases, with 15 bases between the two germline ends. The CDR3 nucleotides read TGTGCCACCAGTGATTTCCAGACTGGCGAGGCTGAGCAGTTCTTC. Translating it yields CATSDFQTGEAEQFF.

The V gene is TRBV15, the J gene TRBJ2-5, with D maybe TRBD1 (6 bases). The V end lost 0 bases, the J end lost 5 bases, and 10 bases lay between the germline ends. The germline CDR1 and CDR2 sequences are LNHNV and YYDKDF (reference sequence). The CDR3 covers 14 residues. Here the CDR3 DNA reads TGTGCCACCAGCAGAGATGGCAGGGGCGAGACCCAGTACTTC. It codes for CATSRDGRGETQYF.

V usage is TRBV20-1 and J usage is TRBJ2-7; 10 nucleotides line up with TRBD2. Looked up from germline, CDR1 is DFQATT and CDR2 is SNEGSKA (reference sequence). The CDR3 contains 17 residues. J lost 0 bases, V lost 4 bases, and 12 bases had no gene match. The CDR3 DNA reads as TGCAGTGCTACTGGGGGGTTTAGCGGGAGGAGCTCCTACGAGCAGTACTTC. Translating gives CSATGGFSGRSSYEQYF.

There are a few counts of this clonotype. The chain recombines TRBV6-2 or TRBV6-3 with TRBJ2-5; the D is unclear. From germline, CDR1 is MNHEY and CDR2 SVGEGT. Trimming stripped 10 bases from V and 0 bases from J, with 12 bases between. The length of the CDR3 is 13 residues. CDR3 sequence (DNA): TGTGCCACCCTATCAACCGACCAAGAGACCCAGTACTTC. It encodes CATLSTDQETQYF.

The chain joins TRBV19 to TRBJ1-5; D not certain. Looked up from germline, CDR1 is LNHDA and CDR2 is SQIVND (reference sequence). Trimming shortened V by 4 bases and J by 0 bases, and 7 bases separated the two germline ends. The CDR3 is 14 amino acids. In DNA form, the CDR3 reads TGTGCCAGTAGTACAGATGATAGCAATCAGCCCCAGCATTTT. This codes for CASSTDDSNQPQHF. The full variable domain, its missing parts supplied by reference TRBV19 and TRBJ1-5, is DGGITQSPKYLFRKEGQNVTLSCEQNLNHDAMYWYRQDPGQGLRLIYYSQIVNDFQKGDIAEGYSVSREKKESFPLTVTSAQKNPTAFYLCASSTDDSNQPQHFGDGTRLSIL.

The CDR3 sequence is CSARDNSRYNEQFF. The CDR3 DNA reads as TGCAGTGCTAGAGATAACTCCAGATACAATGAGCAGTTCTTC. The chain links TRBV20-1 to TRBJ2-1; D not certain. This CDR3 contains 14 residues. V was shortened by 0 bases and J by 4 bases, with 10 bases between the two germline ends. Germline loops: CDR1 DFQATT, CDR2 SNEGSKA (reference sequence).

The V call is TRBV29-1, the J call TRBJ1-2; no definite D call. V lost 6 bases, J lost 4 bases, and 9 bases lay in between. Per the germline V gene, CDR1 is SQVTM and CDR2 is ANQGSEA. The CDR3 is made up of 11 amino acids. Written as DNA, the CDR3 is TGCAGCGTCGCAACCTCCTATGGCTACACCTTC. It encodes CSVATSYGYTF.

The rearrangement joins TRBV11-2 to TRBJ2-1; D is uncertain. This CDR3 is built from 12 residues. The V gene lost 5 bases and the J gene lost 6 bases, with 8 bases spanning the gap. The germline V gene encodes CDR1 SGHAT and CDR2 FQNNGV. The chain's CDR3 is CASSKNSNEQFF. CDR3 in DNA: TGTGCCAGCAGCAAGAATAGCAATGAGCAGTTCTTC.

This chain links TRBV30 with TRBJ1-1; D perhaps matches TRBD1 (5 bases). Germline assignment: CDR1 GTSNPN and CDR2 SVGIG (reference sequence). The CDR3 is 12 residues long. CDR3 protein: CVSAGVNTEAFF. Here the CDR3 DNA reads TGTGTCTCGGCGGGGGTGAACACTGAAGCTTTCTTT.

The chain combines TRBV19 with TRBJ1-1; a weak D match, TRBD1 (6 bases). Trimming shortened V by 8 bases and J by 5 bases, and 12 bases separated the two germline ends. This CDR3 is built from 12 residues. The germline gives CDR1 LNHDA, CDR2 SQIVND (reference sequence). The CDR3 DNA follows: TGTGCCAGTGGAACAGGGATGACTGAAGCTTTCTTT. Amino acids: CASGTGMTEAFF.

This chain uses TRBV5-6 with TRBJ2-1; 14 bases agree with TRBD2. Germline V gene data show CDR1 as SGHDT and CDR2 as YYEEEE. The CDR3 is made up of 17 amino acids. V lost 0 bases to trimming and J lost 10 bases; unmatched junction nucleotides: 9. The CDR3: CASSLAWGTSGSREQFF. The CDR3 nucleotides are TGTGCCAGCAGCTTGGCCTGGGGGACTAGCGGGAGTCGGGAGCAGTTCTTC.

The chain has TRBV2 and TRBJ2-1, with a possible D match to TRBD2 (5 bases). Per the germline V gene, CDR1 is SNHLY and CDR2 is FYNNEI. This CDR3 spans 15 amino acids. The V end was cut by 1 base, the J end by 6 bases, with 13 bases between. The CDR3 reads CASSEGASRGNEQFF. The CDR3 bases are TGTGCCAGCAGTGAAGGGGCTAGCAGAGGCAATGAGCAGTTCTTC. Combining the CDR3 with reference TRBV2 and TRBJ2-1 gives the whole variable domain EPEVTQTPSHQVTQMGQEVILRCVPISNHLYFYWYRQILGQKVEFLVSFYNNEISEKSEIFDDQFSVERPDGSNFTLKIRSTKLEDSAMYFCASSEGASRGNEQFFGPGTRLTVL.